This entry lists 12 T cell receptor beta chains sequenced from one sample in a study of blood T cell repertoires in COVID-19. The data were produced by immunoSEQ multiplex PCR, yet TCRdb's version contains in-frame clones alone and is incomplete. This sample yields 55,000 to 80,000 clones, of which 78% are seen a single time; approximately 15% belongs to the top ten. The sequenced material came from peripheral blood. The origin of the receptors is a man aged 55 to 69 with COVID-19, enrolled during active disease.

The chain employs TRBV30 and TRBJ1-5; D might be TRBD1 (6 bases). Germline V lookup: CDR1 GTSNPN, CDR2 SVGIG (reference sequence). The CDR3 is 13 residues long. V lost 1 base to trimming and J lost 7 bases, with 11 bases between them. CDR3 bases: TGTGCCTGGAGTGGGGGGCCCGGCCAGCCCCAGCATTTT. Amino acids: CAWSGGPGQPQHF.

In DNA, the CDR3 is TGTGCCAGCAGCACAGGGGGATTAAAGACTGAAGCTTTCTTT. Its translation is CASSTGGLKTEAFF. The chain has TRBV28 and TRBJ1-1, with 8 bases matching TRBD1. The germline gives CDR1 MDHEN, CDR2 SYDVKM. J lost 5 bases, V lost 6 bases, and 8 bases had no gene match. CDR3 length: 14 residues.

The chain is built from TRBV11-2 and TRBJ2-1; a weak D match, TRBD2 (6 bases). Trimming removed 5 bases at V and 6 bases at J, with 17 bases between. This CDR3 spans 15 amino acids. The germline V gene encodes CDR1 SGHAT and CDR2 FQNNGV. CDR3 bases: TGTGCCAGCAGCCCCTACCGGGACGGGAGCAATGAGCAGTTCTTC. It specifies CASSPYRDGSNEQFF.

The chain joins TRBV12-3 or TRBV12-4 to TRBJ2-1; D is possibly TRBD1 (6 bases). V was clipped by 6 bases and J by 13 bases, with 13 bases between them. The CDR3 is made up of 11 amino acids. The CDR3 spells CASSRNRDQFF. DNA of the CDR3: TGTGCCAGCAGCCGGAACAGGGACCAGTTCTTC.

V is TRBV2 and J is TRBJ2-2; D ambiguous. Germline values: CDR1 SNHLY, CDR2 FYNNEI. V shed 0 bases and J shed 0 bases, with 11 bases lying between them. The CDR3 is 17 amino acids. In nucleotides, the CDR3 is TGTGCCAGCAGTGAAGCCCTTCGGTCGACGAACACCGGGGAGCTGTTTTTT. Its protein is CASSEALRSTNTGELFF.

The chain employs TRBV28 and TRBJ1-1, with D unresolved. Germline assignment: CDR1 MDHEN and CDR2 SYDVKM. The CDR3 is 12 amino acids. Trimming stripped 7 bases from V and 3 bases from J, with 9 bases between. The CDR3 DNA follows: TGTGCCAGCAAGGCGGGGTACACTGAAGCTTTCTTT. Amino acid sequence: CASKAGYTEAFF.

The gene calls are TRBV6-7 and TRBJ1-3; D might be TRBD1 (5 bases). TRBV6-7 is designated an ORF whose function remains uncertain. This CDR3 is built from 16 residues. V was shortened by 0 bases and J by 2 bases, with 11 bases between the two germline ends. The CDR3, as DNA: TGTGCCAGCAGTTACTCGACCAGGACAACTGGAAACACCATATATTTT. It yields the protein CASSYSTRTTGNTIYF.

This clone was counted between two and nine times. This rearrangement joins TRBV19 to TRBJ1-2, with D perhaps matching TRBD1 (5 bases). Per germline, CDR1 LNHDA and CDR2 SQIVND (reference sequence). Deletions cut 5 bases from V and 13 bases from J, with 20 bases between. The CDR3 covers 13 residues. As DNA, the CDR3 is TGTGCCAGTAGTCCCCGAGCTCAGGGTTCGGCCACCTTC. Its protein is CASSPRAQGSATF.

The chain joins TRBV2 to TRBJ2-5; no reliable D call. This CDR3 contains 12 residues. Looked up from germline, CDR1 is SNHLY and CDR2 is FYNNEI. Trimming removed 4 bases from V and 3 bases from J, with 6 bases in between. CDR3 protein: CASSVVEETQYF. CDR3 nucleotide sequence: TGTGCCAGCAGTGTAGTCGAAGAGACCCAGTACTTC.

The chain recombines TRBV11-2 with TRBJ2-2; D is possibly TRBD1 (6 bases). This CDR3 comprises 12 residues. The V end lost 5 bases, the J end lost 10 bases, and 11 bases lay between the germline ends. Looked up from germline, CDR1 is SGHAT and CDR2 is FQNNGV. Here the CDR3 DNA reads TGTGCCAGCAGCCCTCCAGGGGAGGAGCTGTTTTTT. This gives the protein CASSPPGEELFF.

The chain recombines TRBV4-2 with TRBJ2-3, with TRBD2 matching 11 bases. Germline CDR1 and CDR2: LGHNA and YNFKEQ. With 0 bases clipped from V and 8 bases from J, the junction kept 10 bases outside the gene matches. This CDR3 has 17 amino acids. The CDR3: CASSQDSLAGGPGTQYF. In DNA, the CDR3 is TGTGCCAGCAGCCAAGATAGCCTAGCGGGGGGTCCCGGTACGCAGTATTTT.

CDR3 protein: CASTHTGTSSGELFF. The CDR3 DNA follows: TGTGCCAGCACCCACACTGGGACTAGCTCCGGGGAGCTGTTTTTT. The gene calls are TRBV7-2 and TRBJ2-2; 9 bases are shared with TRBD2. Trimming cost V 7 bases and J 6 bases; bases outside gene matches: 9. The CDR3 sequence is 15 residues long. CDR1 SGHTA and CDR2 FQGNSA come from the germline V gene.